One sample yielded the 3 T cell receptor beta chains listed below, sequenced in a study of CD8+CD57+ T cells in acquired aplastic anemia. Genomic DNA constituted the template upon which TCR beta VDJ and CDR3 profiling was performed. TCRdb re-called the reads with MiXCR, one entry per CDR3 protein. The table lists around 190,000 distinct CDR3 sequences, approximately 60% of them singletons. Sequenced sample: sorted CD4+, CD8+, or CD8+CD57+ T cells (not recorded which) from PBMCs. Receptor source: a human donor in good health.

V is TRBV5-1 and J is TRBJ1-2; no clear D gene. Germline V gene sequence: CDR1 SGHRS, CDR2 YFSETQ. This CDR3 spans 15 amino acids. Deletions cut 1 base from V and 3 bases from J, with 13 bases between. The CDR3 here is CASSLRGVGDYGYTF. In DNA, the CDR3 is TGCGCCAGCAGCTTGCGCGGGGTAGGAGACTATGGCTACACCTTC.

The chain uses TRBV10-3 and TRBJ1-5, with a tentative D call TRBD1 (5 bases). V lost 3 bases and J lost 0, with 12 bases in between. In germline, CDR1 is ENHRY, CDR2 SYGVKD. The CDR3 covers 16 residues. The CDR3 sequence is CAISDQGLDSNQPQHF. CDR3 DNA: TGTGCCATCAGTGATCAGGGACTGGATAGCAATCAGCCCCAGCATTTT.

J is TRBJ2-1 and V is TRBV25-1; D call uncertain. Trimming left V 6 bases short and J 10 bases short, with 19 bases between. The V gene's germline CDR1 is MGHDK and CDR2 SYGVNS. This CDR3 comprises 14 residues. The CDR3 sequence is CASSPRALQGEQFF. CDR3 DNA: TGTGCCAGCAGCCCGAGAGCCTTACAAGGGGAGCAGTTCTTC.